This T cell receptor beta chain was obtained from a study of metastatic and nonmetastatic thyroid tumors. About the research overall: Thyroid patients, malignant and benign, had repertoires compared across blood and tumor or nodule tissue.

Prior to thyroid surgery, none of the patients had received any treatment. Note on this clone: Compared with germline, one end of the junction differs, possibly owing to a read error.

Per germline, CDR1 KGHSH and CDR2 LQKENI. The CDR3 contains 17 residues. TCRdb re-clonotyped the PCR reads via MiXCR. Of 30,000 to 35,000 clones listed, around 32% are singletons. The material sequenced was blood. The sequence was collected from a female donor with papillary thyroid cancer or a benign thyroid nodule (not recorded which). Some clones in this sample may be carry-over from other donors' samples. The V gene is TRBV18, the J gene TRBJ1-6; D remains unclear. In DNA form, the CDR3 reads TGTGCCAGCTCACCTCGGACGGCGCGCTCCTATAATACACCCCTCCACTTT. This codes for CASSPRTARSYNTPLHF.